The present T cell receptor (beta chain) was sequenced within a study of regulatory T cells in long-lasting Graves disease. Trimming cost V 1 base and J 2 bases, with 21 bases left between them. CDR1 is SGHTA and CDR2 is FQGNSA in the germline V gene. The CDR3 sequence is 19 residues long. The time point was: persistent/refractory GD, antithyroid drugs over 5 years with positive TRAb. RNA from PBMCs was the source of the TCR library. iRepertoire HTBI primers and Arm-PCR of CDR3 regions built TCR beta libraries. TCRdb re-analysed the multiplex PCR reads in MiXCR, keeping a single row per CDR3 protein. Of hundreds of thousands of distinct CDR3 sequences detected, less than 25% appear once; the ten largest clones hold more than 20%. Concerning this clonotype: What it binds is not known.

Findings of the study overall: Sample size was small, which may have lowered accuracy. Persistent Graves' patients showed reduced TCR diversity versus newly diagnosed patients. There was favoring of TRBV28, TRBJ1-2 and TRBJ2-5 in persistent disease.

The rearrangement joins TRBV7-2 to TRBJ1-5; no definite D call. This receptor was identified in a female donor with Graves disease. The source material was peripheral blood mononuclear cells (PBMCs), sampled when the disease was refractory, from a patient treated with antithyroid drugs. CDR3: CASSLVGASLAAGNQPQHF. CDR3 bases: TGTGCCAGCAGCTTAGTTGGAGCCTCCTTAGCGGCGGGCAATCAGCCCCAGCATTTT.